A single sample is the source of the 21 T cell receptor beta chains below, sequenced in a study of shared clonotypes between healthy human individuals. Assay: immunoSEQ multiplex PCR; the TCRdb copy retains only in-frame clones and omits some. The table includes about 2.5 million clones, less than 95% detected once. Material: naive CD4+ T cells from PBMCs. The subset is: CD45RA+ positively selected. These receptors were taken from a man between 18 and 29 years old in good health. Some clones in this sample may be carry-over from other donors' samples.

The chain employs TRBV5-1 and TRBJ2-3; no reliable D call. Germline V gene data show CDR1 as SGHRS and CDR2 as YFSETQ. V shed 0 bases and J shed 5 bases, with 10 bases lying between them. There are 14 residues in the CDR3. The CDR3 loop is CASSLGSGVDTQYF. CDR3 in DNA: TGCGCCAGCAGCTTGGGCTCAGGAGTAGATACGCAGTATTTT.

The CDR3: CASTPNRGIAYEQYF. The DNA for the CDR3 is TGTGCCAGCACCCCTAACCGGGGAATCGCCTACGAGCAGTACTTC. This chain connects TRBV6-5 to TRBJ2-7, with TRBD2 as a possible D gene (5 bases). The CDR3 covers 15 residues. The V and J ends lost 7 bases and 2 bases respectively, with 18 bases between them. Germline lookup yields CDR1 MNHEY and CDR2 SVGAGI.

V usage is TRBV6-1 and J usage is TRBJ2-1, with D tentatively TRBD1 (5 bases). Germline V lookup: CDR1 MNHNS, CDR2 SASEGT. Trimming took 7 bases from V and 9 from J, leaving 19 bases between them. The CDR3 is 14 amino acids. This chain's CDR3 is CASMGPPGKGEQFF. In DNA form, the CDR3 reads TGTGCCAGCATGGGCCCCCCAGGGAAGGGTGAGCAGTTCTTC.

This rearrangement joins TRBV19 to TRBJ2-2; unclear D gene. The germline V gene has CDR1 LNHDA and CDR2 SQIVND (reference sequence). V was cut by 7 bases and J by 0 bases, with 15 bases left in between. The CDR3 spans 16 residues. The chain's CDR3 is CASTPPTQSNTGELFF. For the CDR3, the DNA is TGTGCCAGTACCCCCCCGACTCAGTCGAACACCGGGGAGCTGTTTTTT.

This sequence joins TRBV6-1 and TRBJ1-1; TRBD1 might be the D (6 bases). CDR1 and CDR2 (germline): MNHNS, SASEGT. V was shortened by 5 bases and J by 12 bases, with 16 bases between the two germline ends. The CDR3 covers 12 residues. CDR3 nucleotide sequence: TGTGCCAGCAGTTCGGACAGTCGGGCAACTTTCTTT. It specifies CASSSDSRATFF.

The J gene is TRBJ2-5, the V gene TRBV4-2; 8 nucleotides match TRBD2. The CDR3 is 16 residues long. Unmatched junction bases numbered 8, after V lost 0 bases and J lost 5 bases. CDR1 is LGHNA, CDR2 YNFKEQ, per germline. Written as DNA, the CDR3 is TGTGCCAGCAGCCAAGATATCCGGGAGGGTTGGGAGACCCAGTACTTC. This codes for CASSQDIREGWETQYF.

As for this clone: Other DNA sequences within the sample encode an identical CDR3. The chain employs TRBV5-1 and TRBJ2-1; D may be TRBD1 (5 bases). Germline-derived CDR1 and CDR2 are SGHRS and YFSETQ. Trimming pared 4 bases from V and 1 base from J, leaving 12 bases between. This CDR3 has 15 residues. The CDR3: CASSLTGPSYNEQFF. CDR3 DNA: TGCGCCAGCAGCCTAACAGGCCCATCCTACAATGAGCAGTTCTTC.

This clone has only one observation. The chain carries TRBV10-1 and TRBJ2-7; no definite D call. CDR1 and CDR2 (germline): WNHNN, SYGVQD (reference sequence). The V gene lost 0 bases and the J gene lost 3 bases, with 9 bases spanning the gap. The CDR3 consists of 14 residues. The CDR3 DNA is TGCGCCAGCAGTGAGTCCGTCAGCTACTACGAGCAGTACTTC. It translates to CASSESVSYYEQYF.

This chain joins TRBV5-4 and TRBJ2-7, with TRBD2 matching over 9 bases. The germline gives CDR1 SGHNT, CDR2 YYREEE (reference sequence). The CDR3 consists of 15 residues. Trimming removed 4 bases from V and 5 bases from J; junction bases left unmatched: 10. The CDR3 here is CASSPAAAGGNEQYF. The DNA of the CDR3 is TGTGCCAGCAGCCCAGCCGCAGCGGGAGGAAACGAGCAGTACTTC.

The chain combines TRBV14 with TRBJ2-2; weak D call: TRBD2 (5 bases). The CDR3 has 15 residues. V gave up 2 bases and J gave up 2 bases, with 9 bases separating them. Looked up from germline, CDR1 is SGHDN and CDR2 is FVKESK. DNA of the CDR3: TGTGCCAGCAGCCAACGGACTGATAACACCGGGGAGCTGTTTTTT. This codes for CASSQRTDNTGELFF.

This clone was observed once. This chain uses TRBV5-1 with TRBJ2-7; perhaps TRBD1 as D (6 bases). The V gene's germline CDR1 is SGHRS and CDR2 YFSETQ. V was cut by 0 bases and J by 3 bases, with 13 bases left in between. CDR3 size: 15 residues. The CDR3: CASSLDPGTSYEQYF. The CDR3 DNA reads as TGCGCCAGCAGCTTGGACCCCGGGACAAGCTACGAGCAGTACTTC.

The chain carries TRBV7-6 and TRBJ2-5, with D tentatively TRBD1 (6 bases). Germline-derived CDR1 and CDR2 are SGHVS and FNYEAQ. This CDR3 has 14 residues. V was trimmed by 1 base and J by 4 bases, leaving 10 bases between them. The CDR3 DNA sequence: TGTGCCAGCAGCTTAGTAGTGGGGGCAGAGACCCAGTACTTC. Its translation: CASSLVVGAETQYF. The full variable domain, its missing parts supplied by reference TRBV7-6 and TRBJ2-5, is GAGVSQSPRYKVTKRGQDVALRCDPISGHVSLYWYRQALGQGPEFLTYFNYEAQQDKSGLPNDRFSAERPEGSISTLTIQRTEQRDSAMYRCASSLVVGAETQYFGPGTRLLVL.

A word on this clone: At the DNA level, this CDR3 is encoded by other sequences in the same sample as well. The chain links TRBV6-1 to TRBJ1-2; D not resolved. Germline CDR1 and CDR2: MNHNS and SASEGT. V gave up 6 bases and J gave up 2 bases, with 10 bases separating them. The CDR3 is 13 amino acids. For the CDR3, the DNA is TGTGCCAGCAGAGTAACAGAAAACTATGGCTACACCTTC. Encoded protein: CASRVTENYGYTF.

The CDR3 loop is CASSFSGTLLDTQYF. The CDR3 nucleotides are TGTGCCAGCAGCTTTAGCGGGACCCTCCTGGATACGCAGTATTTT. The J gene is TRBJ2-3, the V gene TRBV7-2, with TRBD2 matching 8 bases. J gave up 6 bases and V 3 bases, and 8 bases lay outside the gene matches. This CDR3 has 15 amino acids. Looked up from germline, CDR1 is SGHTA and CDR2 is FQGNSA.

The J gene is TRBJ2-7, the V gene TRBV25-1; D possibly corresponds to TRBD1 (6 bases). The CDR3 has 15 residues. The V gene's germline CDR1 is MGHDK and CDR2 SYGVNS. The ends were cut back, 4 bases at V and 2 bases at J, with 15 bases in the middle. The DNA for the CDR3 is TGTGCCAGCAGTGCAGGGGCAGTCCAGACCTACGAGCAGTACTTC. This gives the protein CASSAGAVQTYEQYF.

The rearrangement links TRBV5-1 to TRBJ1-1; D remains ambiguous. The CDR3 is 13 amino acids. In germline, CDR1 is SGHRS, CDR2 YFSETQ. Trimming stripped 4 bases from V and 1 base from J, with 8 bases between. The CDR3: CASSRIQNTEAFF. The CDR3 bases are TGCGCCAGCAGCCGGATACAGAACACTGAAGCTTTCTTT.

The J gene is TRBJ2-2, the V gene TRBV4-2; D is tentatively TRBD1 or TRBD2 (6 bases each). The CDR3 sequence is 17 residues long. With 5 bases removed from V and 2 bases from J, the gap between germline ends came to 18 bases. Germline V gene lookup returns CDR1 LGHNA and CDR2 YNFKEQ. The CDR3 loop is CASSSSGALSNTGELFF. The CDR3 DNA reads TGTGCCAGCAGCTCCTCGGGGGCCCTTTCTAACACCGGGGAGCTGTTTTTT.

The chain uses TRBV5-1 and TRBJ2-2; 10 nucleotides agree with TRBD1. This CDR3 spans 15 amino acids. Germline CDR1 reads SGHRS; CDR2 reads YFSETQ. J was trimmed by 6 bases and V by 4 bases; bases with no gene match: 6. Here the CDR3 reads CASSGGQGSSGELFF. The CDR3 DNA reads as TGCGCCAGCAGCGGGGGACAGGGGTCTTCCGGGGAGCTGTTTTTT. The variable domain in full, completed from reference TRBV5-1 and TRBJ2-2, reads KAGVTQTPRYLIKTRGQQVTLSCSPISGHRSVSWYQQTPGQGLQFLFEYFSETQRNKGNFPGRFSGRQFSNSRSEMNVSTLELGDSALYLCASSGGQGSSGELFFGEGSRLTVL.

This clone was seen once. V gene TRBV4-2 combines with J gene TRBJ1-2; the D gene is possibly TRBD1 (6 bases). Germline CDR1 reads LGHNA; CDR2 reads YNFKEQ. The CDR3 totals 16 residues. V was shortened by 1 base and J by 5 bases, with 17 bases between the two germline ends. The CDR3 loop is CASSQASRQVGYGYTF. CDR3 bases: TGTGCCAGCAGCCAAGCCTCTCGACAGGTGGGGTATGGCTACACCTTC.

The chain couples TRBV7-3 to TRBJ2-1; 11 nucleotides agree with TRBD2. The junction had 8 bases not matched to a gene; V was cut back by 5 bases and J by 8 bases. CDR1 and CDR2 (germline): SGHTA, FQGTGA. The CDR3 covers 15 residues. The CDR3 coding sequence is TGTGCCAGCAGCGCAACTAGCGGGAGCGTTGATGAGCAGTTCTTC. This encodes CASSATSGSVDEQFF.

The V gene is TRBV12-5, the J gene TRBJ2-1; the D gene is possibly TRBD2 (5 bases). Germline CDR1 and CDR2: LGHNT and FRNRAP. This CDR3 has 14 amino acids. V was pared by 5 bases and J by 1 base, with 9 bases between. The CDR3 here is CASGPPGSYNEQFF. The DNA for the CDR3 is TGTGCTAGTGGTCCCCCGGGGTCCTACAATGAGCAGTTCTTC.